The next 24 T cell receptor beta chains were all read from a single sample in a study of human T cells and chemical hapten exposure (dated by TCRdb to 2020 to 2022). Receptor libraries were prepared by RACE. Sequencing was carried out with a NextSeq 500. TCRdb reanalyzed the raw reads on its own, using fastp at Q25 for trimming and MiXCR for clone calling, and kept in-frame beta chains. Duplicate CDR3 protein sequences are folded into a single record with the most common DNA and genes. This sample lists some 88,000 distinct CDR3 sequences; about 11% were detected once. The biggest ten clones account for 2.2% of the sample. Sample time point, as interpreted from the label and publication: patch test 2, 6 weeks after DPC sensitization. Taken with the paper, the label for treatment or condition translates to: therapeutic diphenylcyclopropenone sensitization with weekly scalp DPC. The sample consisted of whole blood, taken in connection with sensitization to the hapten diphenylcyclopropenone (DPC). These receptors all come from a man between 40 and 49 years old with alopecia areata. Some clones in this sample may be carry-over from other donors' samples.

In its sample, this clonotype was seen a few times. CDR3 in DNA: TGTGCCAGTAGTATCGTCAGAAATGAGCAGTTCTTC. Translating gives CASSIVRNEQFF. The chain combines TRBV19 with TRBJ2-1; D not resolved. Trimming stripped 3 bases from V and 7 bases from J, with 7 bases between. The CDR3 runs to 12 residues. CDR1 LNHDA and CDR2 SQIVND come from the germline V gene (reference sequence).

This clonotype was recorded many times. The rearrangement joins TRBV7-2 to TRBJ2-1, with 11 bases matching TRBD2. Looked up from germline, CDR1 is SGHTA and CDR2 is FQGNSA. The CDR3 covers 16 residues. V lost 1 base, J lost 6 bases, and 5 bases stayed unmatched. The CDR3 reads CASSLDLAGGGNEQFF. The CDR3 DNA is TGTGCCAGCAGCTTAGATCTAGCGGGAGGTGGCAATGAGCAGTTCTTC. Filled out from reference TRBV7-2 and TRBJ2-1, the complete variable domain reads GAGVSQSPSNKVTEKGKDVELRCDPISGHTALYWYRQSLGQGLEFLIYFQGNSAPDKSGLPSDRFSAERTGGSVSTLTIQRTQQEDSAVYLCASSLDLAGGGNEQFFGPGTRLTVL.

This clonotype occurred a few times. The V call is TRBV3-1, the J call TRBJ1-2; TRBD1 aligns across 7 bases. V dropped 1 base and J dropped 2; count of bases not matched to a gene: 4. The CDR3 is 15 residues long. The germline gives CDR1 LGHDT, CDR2 YNNKEL (reference sequence). The CDR3, as DNA: TGTGCCAGCAGCCAAGGTAGGACAGGAAACTATGGCTACACCTTC. Translated, it gives CASSQGRTGNYGYTF.

The chain couples TRBV28 to TRBJ2-7; tentative D call: TRBD2 (5 bases). This CDR3 is built from 15 residues. Germline V gives CDR1 MDHEN, CDR2 SYDVKM. Trimming stripped 3 bases from V and 2 bases from J, with 14 bases between. The CDR3 sequence is CASSFIQKRAYEQYF. CDR3 DNA sequence: TGTGCCAGCAGTTTTATTCAAAAGAGGGCCTACGAGCAGTACTTC.

This clonotype occurred once. This chain links TRBV20-1 with TRBJ2-2; 10 bases align to TRBD2. CDR1 DFQATT and CDR2 SNEGSKA come from the germline V gene (reference sequence). The CDR3 sequence is 16 residues long. With 0 bases clipped from V and 2 bases from J, the junction kept 3 bases outside the gene matches. The CDR3 nucleotides read TGCAGTGCTAGAGACCGACTAGCGGGCAACACCGGGGAGCTGTTTTTT. Protein: CSARDRLAGNTGELFF.

This clonotype occurred many times. V usage is TRBV7-9 and J usage is TRBJ1-2, with D possibly being TRBD1 (5 bases). Germline V gene sequence: CDR1 SEHNR, CDR2 FQNEAQ (reference sequence). The length of the CDR3 is 14 residues. The ends were cut back, 5 bases at V and 4 bases at J, with 14 bases in the middle. The CDR3, as DNA: TGTGCCAGCAGCCAGGGTAGCGGGGGCTATGGCTACACCTTC. This sequence encodes CASSQGSGGYGYTF.

This clonotype was counted many times. The chain is built from TRBV29-1 and TRBJ1-1; the match to TRBD1 covers 9 bases. The CDR3 has 14 amino acids. The ends lost 1 base at V and 3 bases at J; junction bases unmatched: 3. Germline CDR1 and CDR2: SQVTM and ANQGSEA. The CDR3 region is CSVEARQGDTEAFF. The CDR3 DNA sequence: TGCAGCGTTGAAGCCCGACAGGGGGACACTGAAGCTTTCTTT.

The rearrangement links TRBV24-1 to TRBJ1-5; maybe TRBD1 (5 bases). CDR1 and CDR2 (germline): KGHDR, SFDVKD. CDR3 length: 12 residues. The V and J ends lost 6 bases and 7 bases respectively, with 9 bases between them. CDR3 sequence (DNA): TGTGCCACCAGTTTTGGGGGACAGCCCCAGCATTTT. Encoded protein: CATSFGGQPQHF.

The chain recombines TRBV20-1 with TRBJ2-3, with D hard to call. The ends were cut back, 4 bases at V and 1 base at J, with 12 bases in the middle. There are 14 residues in the CDR3. Per germline, CDR1 DFQATT and CDR2 SNEGSKA (reference sequence). The CDR3 DNA is TGCAGTGCTAAGTCGACTGGAGGCACAGATACGCAGTATTTT. It encodes CSAKSTGGTDTQYF.

V gene TRBV29-1 combines with J gene TRBJ2-5, with 8 positions matching TRBD1. The germline gives CDR1 SQVTM, CDR2 ANQGSEA. The length of the CDR3 is 14 residues. V shed 7 bases and J 6 bases; nucleotides not matched to a gene: 13. The CDR3: CSAESGQGGKTQYF. The CDR3 bases are TGCAGCGCAGAGTCTGGACAGGGCGGCAAGACCCAGTACTTC.

The chain is built from TRBV29-1 and TRBJ2-5; maybe TRBD2 (6 bases). Germline CDR1 reads SQVTM; CDR2 reads ANQGSEA. The CDR3 is made up of 14 amino acids. Between the trimmed V and J ends, which lost 6 bases and 5 bases, there was a span of 19 bases. CDR3 sequence: CSVVRPGVEETQYF. The CDR3 DNA sequence: TGCAGCGTCGTTCGACCGGGGGTCGAGGAGACCCAGTACTTC.

The genes are TRBV7-2 and TRBJ1-1; D is unresolved. The germline gives CDR1 SGHTA, CDR2 FQGNSA. This CDR3 spans 14 amino acids. V was clipped by 4 bases and J by 1 base, with 10 bases between them. The chain's CDR3 is CASSSQLENTEAFF. CDR3 nucleotide sequence: TGTGCCAGCAGCTCCCAACTCGAGAACACTGAAGCTTTCTTT.

V gene TRBV18 combines with J gene TRBJ2-3; 12 bases line up with TRBD1. This CDR3 is built from 15 residues. Per the germline V gene, CDR1 is KGHSH and CDR2 is LQKENI. V was clipped by 1 base and J by 5 bases; unmatched bases: 1. The chain's CDR3 is CASSPRDRGQDTQYF. The CDR3 DNA is TGTGCCAGCTCACCACGGGACAGGGGGCAAGATACGCAGTATTTT.

In this sample, this clonotype turned up many times. The chain is built from TRBV10-3 and TRBJ1-5; D remains ambiguous. Germline CDR1 and CDR2: ENHRY and SYGVKD. CDR3 length: 13 amino acids. V was pared by 4 bases and J by 4 bases, with 8 bases between. The CDR3 sequence: CAISGELNQPQHF. Here the CDR3 DNA reads TGTGCCATCAGTGGGGAATTGAATCAGCCCCAGCATTTT.

The chain recombines TRBV5-1 with TRBJ2-3; maybe TRBD2 (6 bases). The germline V and J ends were trimmed by 6 bases and 0 bases, with 11 bases remaining between them. CDR1 and CDR2 (germline): SGHRS, YFSETQ. This CDR3 comprises 14 residues. CDR3 sequence reads: CASIRRDSTDTQYF. In DNA, the CDR3 is TGCGCCAGCATCCGGCGGGATAGCACAGATACGCAGTATTTT.

This sequence joins TRBV5-1 and TRBJ1-1, with D possibly matching TRBD1 (6 bases). The CDR3 contains 15 residues. Trimming took off 3 bases at V and 0 bases at J, with 12 bases between the two ends. From germline, CDR1 is SGHRS and CDR2 YFSETQ. The CDR3, as DNA: TGCGCCAGCAGCTCGCCCAGGGGCATGAACACTGAAGCTTTCTTT. Residues: CASSSPRGMNTEAFF.

The rearrangement links TRBV7-8 to TRBJ2-1; D could derive from TRBD1 or TRBD2 (6 bases each). Germline CDR1 SGHVS, CDR2 FQNEAQ. V shed 5 bases and J shed 10 bases, with 24 bases lying between them. The CDR3 covers 16 residues. The CDR3 spells CASSVGGTRGVGEQFF. DNA for the CDR3: TGTGCCAGCAGCGTAGGAGGCACTAGGGGGGTAGGGGAGCAGTTCTTC.

The rearrangement links TRBV5-6 to TRBJ2-6; D not certain. The germline V and J ends were trimmed by 1 base and 3 bases, with 5 bases remaining between them. CDR1 is SGHDT, CDR2 YYEEEE, per germline. The CDR3 runs to 14 residues. CDR3 in DNA: TGTGCCAGCAGCTTGATCGATGGGGCCAACGTCCTGACTTTC. This codes for CASSLIDGANVLTF.

Concerning this clonotype itself: This CDR3 is missing its conserved last phenylalanine or tryptophan, likely due to a read error. This sequence joins TRBV19 and TRBJ2-3; 9 positions agree with TRBD2. Germline assignment: CDR1 LNHDA and CDR2 SQIVND (reference sequence). The CDR3 has 15 residues. Losses at the gene ends were 6 bases for V and 4 bases for J; bases not matched to a gene: 8. CDR3 residues: CASRLLAGGADTQYL. DNA for the CDR3: TGTGCCAGTAGATTACTAGCGGGCGGAGCAGATACGCAGTATTTG.

The sample holds a few counts of this clonotype. V gene TRBV30 combines with J gene TRBJ1-1, with D uncertain. Trimming removed 5 bases from V and 4 bases from J, with 14 bases in between. This CDR3 comprises 13 residues. Germline V CDR1 and CDR2: GTSNPN, SVGIG (reference sequence). The CDR3 reads CAWVKTGGTEAFF. The CDR3 DNA sequence: TGTGCCTGGGTAAAAACGGGCGGCACTGAAGCTTTCTTT. Looking up the rest from reference TRBV30 and TRBJ1-1 gives the full variable domain: SQTIHQWPATLVQPVGSPLSLECTVEGTSNPNLYWYRQAAGRGLQLLFYSVGIGQISSEVPQNLSASRPQDRQFILSSKKLLLSDSGFYLCAWVKTGGTEAFFGQGTRLTVV.

The rearrangement links TRBV5-1 to TRBJ2-3; the D gene is possibly TRBD1 (6 bases). V was cut by 2 bases and J by 5 bases, with 15 bases left in between. Germline values: CDR1 SGHRS, CDR2 YFSETQ. CDR3 length equals 15 residues. The CDR3 DNA sequence: TGCGCCAGCAGCTTCTCGACAGGTTCCGTAGATACGCAGTATTTT. As protein: CASSFSTGSVDTQYF.

This clonotype occurred many times. The chain couples TRBV29-1 to TRBJ1-1; 10 bases match TRBD1. Unmatched junction bases numbered 8, after V lost 4 bases and J lost 6 bases. Germline V gene data show CDR1 as SQVTM and CDR2 as ANQGSEA. The CDR3 consists of 14 residues. Written as DNA, the CDR3 is TGCAGCGTTGCAATGGGACAGGGGTGGGCTGAAGCTTTCTTT. Amino acids: CSVAMGQGWAEAFF.

V is TRBV6-1 and J is TRBJ2-3, with 9 bases that match TRBD2. Germline assignment: CDR1 MNHNS and CDR2 SASEGT. The J segment lost 3 bases and the V segment lost 4 bases, leaving 8 bases of the junction unmatched. The CDR3 loop spans 16 amino acids. In nucleotides, the CDR3 is TGTGCCAGCAGTGCACTTAGCGGGAGTCCGACAGATACGCAGTATTTT. The encoded protein is CASSALSGSPTDTQYF.

The V gene is TRBV19, the J gene TRBJ2-6, with D uncertain. V was shortened by 7 bases and J by 6 bases, with 19 bases between the two germline ends. The CDR3 loop spans 16 amino acids. CDR1 is LNHDA, CDR2 SQIVND, per germline (reference sequence). The CDR3 protein is CASTMGSSYEANVLTF. CDR3 sequence (DNA): TGTGCCAGTACCATGGGTAGCTCCTACGAGGCCAACGTCCTGACTTTC.